This T cell receptor (beta chain) was observed in a study of CD8 T cells in Susac syndrome. The V gene's germline CDR1 is LGHDT and CDR2 YNNKEL (reference sequence). This CDR3 comprises 14 residues. Trimming removed 4 bases at V and 3 bases at J, with 13 bases between. RNA, at about 0.45 to 1 ug, was reverse transcribed with random hexamers. From the immunoSEQ multiplex PCR reads, TCRdb called clonotypes with MiXCR, one entry per CDR3 protein. Among about 130,000 distinct CDR3 sequences listed, approximately 95% were seen once. The sequencing sample was made of CD8+ T cells from PBMCs. V is TRBV3-1 and J is TRBJ2-7; no firm D call. The origin of this receptor is a human donor with Susac syndrome. The CDR3 bases are TGTGCCAGCAGCCCTGTGCGGATTGACTACGAGCAGTACTTC. Its protein is CASSPVRIDYEQYF.